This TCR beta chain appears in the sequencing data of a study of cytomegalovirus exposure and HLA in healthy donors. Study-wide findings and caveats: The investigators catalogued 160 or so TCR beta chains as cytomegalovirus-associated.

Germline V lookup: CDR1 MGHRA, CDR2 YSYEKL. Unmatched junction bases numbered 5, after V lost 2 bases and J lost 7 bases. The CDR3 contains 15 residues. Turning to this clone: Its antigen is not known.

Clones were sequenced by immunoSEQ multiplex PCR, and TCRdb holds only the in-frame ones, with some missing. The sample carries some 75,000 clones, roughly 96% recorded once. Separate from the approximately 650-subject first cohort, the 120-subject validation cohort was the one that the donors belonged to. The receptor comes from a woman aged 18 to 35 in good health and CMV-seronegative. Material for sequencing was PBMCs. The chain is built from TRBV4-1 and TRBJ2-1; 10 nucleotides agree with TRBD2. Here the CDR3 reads CASSQPGTSANEQFF. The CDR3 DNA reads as TGCGCCAGCAGCCAACCCGGGACTAGCGCGAATGAGCAGTTCTTC.